Listed below are T cell receptor beta chains from one sample, sequenced in a study of identical twins. TCRdb fed the 5' RACE reads into MiXCR, producing one record per CDR3 protein. Of roughly 690,000 distinct CDR3 sequences detected, around 6.1% appear once; the ten largest clones hold about 1.8%. Sequences were obtained from naive T cells sorted from blood. These TCRs come from a man aged 18-30 years in good health. The conserved cysteine and the conserved F or W are not part of the CDR3 here. The order of the fields is J gene, V gene, CDR3 protein.

TRBJ2-3 | TRBV5-5 | ASSLTSSTDTQY
TRBJ2-5 | TRBV5-1 | ASSADRVTQY
TRBJ2-4 | TRBV20-1 | SARKGAKNIQY
TRBJ2-3 | TRBV29-1 | SVEVISTDTQY
TRBJ2-2 | TRBV6-2/TRBV6-3 | ASRGDWNTGELF
TRBJ2-1 | TRBV12-3/TRBV12-4 | ASSSWTGQAF
TRBJ2-7 | TRBV20-1 | SAREFIYEQY
TRBJ2-7 | TRBV12-3/TRBV12-4 | ASSLTDRASYEQY
TRBJ1-5 | TRBV20-1 | SAEGLGQPQH
TRBJ2-3 | TRBV6-2/TRBV6-3 | ASSYPRTSREGNKVADTQY
TRBJ2-3 | TRBV13 | ASSSILAGVETDTQY
TRBJ2-1 | TRBV24-1 | ATSDLSHRNEQF
TRBJ2-2 | TRBV12-3/TRBV12-4 | ASSFWRGLPNTGELF
TRBJ2-3 | TRBV5-6 | ASSLALGADTQY
TRBJ2-5 | TRBV29-1 | SGQFMYQETQY
TRBJ2-1 | TRBV5-5 | ASRPFGGRQF
TRBJ1-2 | TRBV24-1 | ATSDTGTGRGYT
TRBJ2-1 | TRBV20-1 | SARVLGGGNEQF
TRBJ2-3 | TRBV11-2 | ASSLGVLSGSPTDTQY
TRBJ2-3 | TRBV11-2 | ASSLDIPRTDTQY
TRBJ1-6 | TRBV19 | ASSMGNSPLH
TRBJ1-5 | TRBV20-1 | SARATDYSNQPQH
TRBJ2-4 | TRBV5-6 | ASSRTSRSPKNIQY
TRBJ2-1 | TRBV3-1 | ASSQRHYNEQF
TRBJ2-1 | TRBV2 | ASTRGTGYNERF
TRBJ2-4 | TRBV20-1 | SARLAGEIQY
TRBJ2-4 | TRBV25-1 | ASSSTSGSRNIQY
TRBJ1-6 | TRBV7-9 | ASTSGTTGVHSPLH
TRBJ1-1 | TRBV20-1 | SATGAGNTEAF
TRBJ1-2 | TRBV20-1 | SARERGGATHYGYT
TRBJ1-1 | TRBV10-3 | AISESRTGDTEAF
TRBJ2-7 | TRBV20-1 | SALGTGLSYEQY
TRBJ1-1 | TRBV7-9 | ASRQAGLWTEAF
TRBJ2-5 | TRBV7-6 | ASSGNINPVPY
TRBJ1-1 | TRBV7-9 | ASSLYGDEAF
TRBJ2-2 | TRBV20-1 | SASDRNTGELF
TRBJ1-6 | TRBV27 | ASSLLGGSSYNSPLH
TRBJ2-1 | TRBV29-1 | SVGYDEQF
TRBJ2-1 | TRBV6-2/TRBV6-3 | ASSYLSGLAGNNEQF
TRBJ2-2 | TRBV7-2 | ASRPTGTQGAGELF
TRBJ2-1 | TRBV11-1 | ASSLQGIEQF
TRBJ1-1 | TRBV5-1 | ASSLGQGRVMNTEAF
TRBJ2-5 | TRBV3-1 | ASSQLMETQY
TRBJ1-4 | TRBV2 | ASSEVGLSTNEKLF
TRBJ1-6 | TRBV12-3/TRBV12-4 | ASSFGAGINSPLH
TRBJ2-1 | TRBV6-5 | ASSYSTDNEQF
TRBJ2-7 | TRBV3-1 | ASRQTTLAGVGSEQY
TRBJ2-3 | TRBV4-2 | ASSRRSGATDTQY
TRBJ1-2 | TRBV12-3/TRBV12-4 | ASSLRQNYGYT
TRBJ1-1 | TRBV5-1 | ASSLAVGPEAF
TRBJ2-1 | TRBV12-3/TRBV12-4 | ASSFVRDNEQF